Shown below are 4 T cell receptor beta chains from a single sample sequenced in a study of blood T cell repertoires in COVID-19. Produced via immunoSEQ multiplex PCR; TCRdb's table is partial and in-frame only. This sample has roughly 280,000 clones, with approximately 85% found just once. What was sequenced was peripheral blood. The receptors stem from a woman in her 70s with acute or convalescent COVID-19.

This chain connects TRBV6-2 or TRBV6-3 to TRBJ1-5; TRBD1 aligns across 7 bases. Trimming at V came to 3 bases and at J to 4 bases, leaving 3 bases not matched to a gene. Germline loops: CDR1 MNHEY, CDR2 SVGEGT. The CDR3 extends over 14 amino acids. The CDR3 is CASSYSGQNQPQHF. The CDR3 DNA follows: TGTGCCAGCAGTTATTCGGGACAGAATCAGCCCCAGCATTTT.

This sequence joins TRBV7-6 and TRBJ1-1; no definite D call. This CDR3 contains 17 residues. Germline V gene data show CDR1 as SGHVS and CDR2 as FNYEAQ. Trimming cost V 7 bases and J 0 bases, with 21 bases left between them. Here the CDR3 reads CASTLPAEGVMNTEAFF. The CDR3 DNA follows: TGTGCCAGCACCCTACCCGCTGAGGGAGTCATGAACACTGAAGCTTTCTTT. The full variable domain, with the rest looked up from reference TRBV7-6 and TRBJ1-1, is GAGVSQSPRYKVTKRGQDVALRCDPISGHVSLYWYRQALGQGPEFLTYFNYEAQQDKSGLPNDRFSAERPEGSISTLTIQRTEQRDSAMYRCASTLPAEGVMNTEAFFGQGTRLTVV.

The CDR3: CASSQDTNEQFF. The CDR3 coding sequence is TGTGCCAGCAGCCAAGATACTAATGAGCAGTTCTTC. The chain combines TRBV3-1 (or the pseudogene TRBV3-2) with TRBJ2-1; no firm D call. The CDR3 consists of 12 residues. Germline values: CDR1 LGHDT, CDR2 YNNKEL (reference sequence). With 0 bases removed from V and 7 bases from J, the gap between germline ends came to 4 bases.

This clone was counted between two and nine times. The chain has TRBV18 and TRBJ2-7, with D perhaps TRBD2 (5 bases). Trimming pared 3 bases from V and 5 bases from J, leaving 20 bases between. This CDR3 has 16 amino acids. The V gene's germline CDR1 is KGHSH and CDR2 LQKENI. DNA of the CDR3: TGTGCCAGCTCACCTCAAAGAGTACACGGGAAGGACGAGCAGTACTTC. Translation: CASSPQRVHGKDEQYF. The variable domain in full, completed from reference TRBV18 and TRBJ2-7, reads NAGVMQNPRHLVRRRGQEARLRCSPMKGHSHVYWYRQLPEEGLKFMVYLQKENIIDESGMPKERFSAEFPKEGPSILRIQQVVRGDSAAYFCASSPQRVHGKDEQYFGPGTRLTVT.